This T cell receptor (beta chain) was obtained from a study of CD8 T cells in ankylosing spondylitis. Study results and caveats: Disease-associated clones were CD8+ and fairly uncommon in peripheral blood. What appeared characteristic of ankylosing spondylitis blood was a TCR beta motif of eight or nine highly homologous variants.

In the case of this clonotype: Its antigen is unidentified. Given the absence of the conserved phenylalanine or tryptophan at the CDR3 end, a read error is likely.

J gave up 7 bases and V 6 bases, and 14 bases lay outside the gene matches. The CDR3 covers 16 residues. Germline assignment: CDR1 MGHDK and CDR2 SYGVNS. In making TCR beta libraries, quantitative 5'-RACE with molecular barcodes was used. TCRdb re-called the 5' RACE reads with MiXCR, one entry per CDR3 protein. Seen here are roughly 220,000 distinct CDR3 sequences, about 10% observed once, and the top ten hold 20% to 25%. The sample comprised blood, either unsorted or a sorted T cell fraction (not recorded which). The gene calls are TRBV25-1 and TRBJ1-2; TRBD1 aligns across 10 bases. The sequence derives from a male donor with ankylosing spondylitis or in good health (not recorded which). This CDR3 reads CASRPTGGARASGYTV. The CDR3 DNA reads TGTGCCAGCAGGCCGACAGGGGGCGCAAGGGCGTCTGGCTACACCGTC.